Sequencing of this TCR beta chain was carried out in a study of blood T cell repertoires in COVID-19. Study summary: From the United States, Italy and Spain came samples of acute and convalescent COVID-19. Sources were T cells, B-cell-depleted T cells, or PBMCs; the material itself was cDNA or gDNA.

Clones were sequenced by immunoSEQ multiplex PCR, and TCRdb holds only the in-frame ones, with some missing. The sample consists of around 200,000 clones, roughly 86% of them appearing once. Participant age was roughly 18 to 89 years, and participants resided in approximately 25 US areas. Participants were placed into cohorts based on the clinical history they reported. The specimen was PBMCs or T cells enriched from blood (not recorded which). The TCR originated in a man aged 35 to 55 with acute COVID-19.

This CDR3 is CASIKSDLPTDTQYF. The CDR3 DNA is TGTGCCAGCATCAAATCGGACTTACCCACAGATACGCAGTATTTT. V gene TRBV3-1 (or the pseudogene TRBV3-2) combines with J gene TRBJ2-3; D perhaps matches TRBD2 (5 bases). V was trimmed by 7 bases and J by 2 bases, leaving 16 bases between them. The length of the CDR3 is 15 residues. CDR1 is LGHDT and CDR2 is YNNKEL in the germline V gene (reference sequence).